This TCR beta chain is drawn from a study of blood T cell repertoires in COVID-19 (TCRdb year 2020). With regard to the full study: The collaborator samples originated in the United States, Italy and Spain and spanned the acute and convalescent phases of COVID-19. The material from the prospective study consisted of cDNA or gDNA derived from T cells, B-cell-depleted T cells, or PBMCs. Subjects who had been exposed to COVID-19, were actively infected with it, or had recovered from it provided the deeply sampled blood TCRbeta repertoires that made up the dataset. A freely available public database, intended as a resource for researchers studying the immune response to SARS-CoV-2, is where the repertoires were released. The samples were drawn from the first 160 participants of the ongoing ImmuneRACE study and from more than 1,000 subjects provided by 6 global collaborators. Sample metadata almost always included a de-identified subject ID, COVID-19 status, age in years and sex. Where HLA class I and class II types were available, the types were taken from metadata supplied by the sample provider, not from assay-based typing. The study at large found these results: Clinical and demographic metadata were provided uncurated, with the amount varying by source and participant.

Worth noting for this clone: Its antigen remains unidentified. The sample holds no much larger clone one base away, and base qualities are not on file.

The germline V gene (reference sequence) yields LGHDT for CDR1 and YNNKEL for CDR2. V ends up 0 bases short and J 16 bases short, with an unmatched junction base count of 9. Counted from cysteine to phenylalanine, this CDR3 has 14 amino acids. Kept here is only the CDR3 DNA, which spans 42 bases and is read in frame from base 1. TCRbeta CDR3 regions were amplified from genomic DNA by means of the immunoSEQ Assay, a bias-controlled multiplex PCR. As for the authors' bioinformatics: The number of nucleated cells in each sample was estimated from the amplification of reference gene primers within the assay. To quantify the absolute abundance of each unique TCRbeta CDR3 rearrangement, sequence reads were collapsed and filtered. Productive Simpson clonality was computed per sample as the square root of Simpson's diversity index over productive rearrangements. This is the immuneACCESS table as TCRdb keeps it, with only in-frame sequences that have V and J called. A part of the clones is gone; compared with another copy, unresolved V genes explain less than half, and the rest is unexplained. V and J calls and clone size are copied from that table; D and trimming were computed from the DNA. The sample yields roughly 150,000 clones; more than 75% were counted once. In total, the top ten clones hold about 5.3% of the sample.

One collaborating source in Seattle enrolled patients during active infection and followed them longitudinally through the course of disease. The collaborating institutions used their own protocols to collect whole blood in K2EDTA tubes. For TCRbeta analysis, collaborators shipped samples as frozen whole blood, isolated PBMCs, or DNA extracted from either of those sample types. The sequence is built from TRBV3-1 (or the pseudogene TRBV3-2) and TRBJ2-1, and TRBD2 aligns with 10 junction nucleotides. The sequence came from a man younger than 30 with COVID-19, enrolled during active disease. Sequencing was carried out using peripheral blood. The bases are TGTGCCAGCAGCCAAGATGCTAGCGGGAGAGGGGGCTTCTTC. This encodes CASSQDASGRGGFF.